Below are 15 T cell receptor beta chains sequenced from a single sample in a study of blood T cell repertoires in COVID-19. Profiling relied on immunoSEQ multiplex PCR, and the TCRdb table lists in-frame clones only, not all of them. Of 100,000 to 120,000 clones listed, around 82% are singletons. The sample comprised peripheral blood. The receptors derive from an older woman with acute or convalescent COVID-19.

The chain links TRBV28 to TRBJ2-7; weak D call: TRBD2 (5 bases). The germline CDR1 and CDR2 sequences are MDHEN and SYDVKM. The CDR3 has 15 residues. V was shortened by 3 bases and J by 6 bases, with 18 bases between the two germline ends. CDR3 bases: TGTGCCAGCAGTTTCGGTCCGGGATCGCGAGGCGAGCAGTACTTC. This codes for CASSFGPGSRGEQYF.

CDR3 in amino acids: CASSQLAGERDTQYF. Written as DNA, the CDR3 is TGTGCCAGCAGCCAACTAGCGGGGGAGCGAGATACGCAGTATTTT. The rearrangement joins TRBV7-3 to TRBJ2-3, with 11 bases matching TRBD2. Per germline, CDR1 SGHTA and CDR2 FQGTGA. The J segment lost 5 bases and the V segment lost 5 bases, leaving 6 bases of the junction unmatched. This CDR3 has 15 residues.

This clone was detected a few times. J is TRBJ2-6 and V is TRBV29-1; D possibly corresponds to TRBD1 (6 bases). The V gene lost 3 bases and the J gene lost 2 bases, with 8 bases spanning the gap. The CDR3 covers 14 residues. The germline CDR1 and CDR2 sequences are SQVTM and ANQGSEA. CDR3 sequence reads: CSVESGAGANVLTF. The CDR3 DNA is TGCAGCGTTGAGTCAGGGGCTGGGGCCAACGTCCTGACTTTC.

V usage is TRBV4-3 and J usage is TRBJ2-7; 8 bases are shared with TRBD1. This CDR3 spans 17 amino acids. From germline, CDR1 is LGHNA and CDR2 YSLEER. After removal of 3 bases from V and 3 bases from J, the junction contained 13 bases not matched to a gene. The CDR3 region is CASSHGAGQGNLYEQYF. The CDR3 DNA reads TGCGCCAGCAGCCACGGCGCCGGACAGGGTAATCTCTACGAGCAGTACTTC.

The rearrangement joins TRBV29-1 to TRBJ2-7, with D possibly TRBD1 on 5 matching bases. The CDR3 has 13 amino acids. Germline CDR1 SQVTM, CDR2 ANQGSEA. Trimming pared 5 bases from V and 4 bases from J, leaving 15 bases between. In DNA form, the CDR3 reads TGCAGCGTTCTAACGACAGACCTGTACGAGCAGTACTTC. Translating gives CSVLTTDLYEQYF.

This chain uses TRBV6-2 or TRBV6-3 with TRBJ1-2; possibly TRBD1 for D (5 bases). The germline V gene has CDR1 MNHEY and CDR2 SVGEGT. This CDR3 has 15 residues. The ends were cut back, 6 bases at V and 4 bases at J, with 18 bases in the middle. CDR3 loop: CASSSRIQELYGYTF. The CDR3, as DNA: TGTGCCAGCAGCTCTCGGATACAGGAGCTCTATGGCTACACCTTC.

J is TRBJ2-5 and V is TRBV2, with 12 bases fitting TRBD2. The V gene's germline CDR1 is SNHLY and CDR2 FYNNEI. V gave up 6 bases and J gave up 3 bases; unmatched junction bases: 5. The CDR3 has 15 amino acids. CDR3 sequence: CASSEGLAGEETQYF. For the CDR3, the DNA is TGTGCCAGCAGCGAGGGACTAGCGGGCGAAGAGACCCAGTACTTC.

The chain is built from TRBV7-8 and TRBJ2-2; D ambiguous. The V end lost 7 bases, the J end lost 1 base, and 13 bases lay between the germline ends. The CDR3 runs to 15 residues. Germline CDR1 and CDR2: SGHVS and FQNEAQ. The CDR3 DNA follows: TGTGCCAGCACCCTGATTTCAGGGAACACCGGGGAGCTGTTTTTT. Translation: CASTLISGNTGELFF.

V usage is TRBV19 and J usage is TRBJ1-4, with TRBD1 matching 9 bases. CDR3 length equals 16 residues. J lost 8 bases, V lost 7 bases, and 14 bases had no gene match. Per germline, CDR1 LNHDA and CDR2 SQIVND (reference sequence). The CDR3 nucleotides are TGTGCCAGTAAACAACTCGGGACAGGGATAAAAGAAAAACTGTTTTTT. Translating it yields CASKQLGTGIKEKLFF.

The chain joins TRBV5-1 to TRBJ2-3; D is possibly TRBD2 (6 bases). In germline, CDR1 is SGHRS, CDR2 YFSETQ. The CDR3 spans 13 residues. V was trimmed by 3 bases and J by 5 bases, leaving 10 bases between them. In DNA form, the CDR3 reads TGCGCCAGCAGCTCTGAGGGAGGAGATACGCAGTATTTT. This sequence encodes CASSSEGGDTQYF.

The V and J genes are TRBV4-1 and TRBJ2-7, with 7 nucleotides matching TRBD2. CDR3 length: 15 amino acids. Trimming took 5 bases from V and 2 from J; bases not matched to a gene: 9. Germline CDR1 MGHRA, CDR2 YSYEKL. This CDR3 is CASSVGGRGPYEQYF. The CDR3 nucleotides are TGCGCCAGCAGCGTGGGGGGGAGAGGGCCCTACGAGCAGTACTTC.

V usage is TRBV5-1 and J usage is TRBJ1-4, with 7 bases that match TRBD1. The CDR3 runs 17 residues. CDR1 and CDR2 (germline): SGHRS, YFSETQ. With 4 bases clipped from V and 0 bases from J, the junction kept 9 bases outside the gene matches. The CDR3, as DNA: TGCGCCAGCAGCGTGACGTGGACAGGTGCAACTAATGAAAAACTGTTTTTT. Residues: CASSVTWTGATNEKLFF.

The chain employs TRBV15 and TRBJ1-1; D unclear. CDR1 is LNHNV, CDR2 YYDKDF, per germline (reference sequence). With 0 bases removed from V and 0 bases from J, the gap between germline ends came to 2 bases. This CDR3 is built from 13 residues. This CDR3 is CATSRDMNTEAFF. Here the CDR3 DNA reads TGTGCCACCAGCAGAGACATGAACACTGAAGCTTTCTTT.

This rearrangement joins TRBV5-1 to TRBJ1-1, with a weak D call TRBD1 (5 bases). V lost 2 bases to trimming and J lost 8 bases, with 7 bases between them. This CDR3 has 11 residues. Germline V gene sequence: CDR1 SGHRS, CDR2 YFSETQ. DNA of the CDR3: TGCGCCAGCAGCTTCAGGGAAGAAGCTTTCTTT. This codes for CASSFREEAFF. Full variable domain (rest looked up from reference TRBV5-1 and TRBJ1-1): KAGVTQTPRYLIKTRGQQVTLSCSPISGHRSVSWYQQTPGQGLQFLFEYFSETQRNKGNFPGRFSGRQFSNSRSEMNVSTLELGDSALYLCASSFREEAFFGQGTRLTVV.

The CDR3 loop is CASTPDSPLYNEQFF. The CDR3 DNA follows: TGTGCCAGCACCCCAGACAGTCCCCTTTACAATGAGCAGTTCTTC. The V and J genes are TRBV28 and TRBJ2-1, with D tentatively TRBD1 (5 bases). Germline CDR1 MDHEN, CDR2 SYDVKM. The CDR3 totals 15 residues. Trimming cost V 7 bases and J 4 bases, with 17 bases left between them.